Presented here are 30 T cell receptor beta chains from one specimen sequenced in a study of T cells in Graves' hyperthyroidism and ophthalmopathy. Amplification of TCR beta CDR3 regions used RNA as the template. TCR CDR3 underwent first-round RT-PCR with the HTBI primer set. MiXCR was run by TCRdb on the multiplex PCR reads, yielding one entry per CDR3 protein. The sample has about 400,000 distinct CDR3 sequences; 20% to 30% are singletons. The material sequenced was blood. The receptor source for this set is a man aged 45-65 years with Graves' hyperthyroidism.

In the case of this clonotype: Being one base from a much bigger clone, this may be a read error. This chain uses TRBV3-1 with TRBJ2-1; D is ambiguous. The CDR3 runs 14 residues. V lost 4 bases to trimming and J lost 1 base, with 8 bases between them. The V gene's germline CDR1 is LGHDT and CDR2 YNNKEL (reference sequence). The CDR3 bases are TGTGCCAGCAGCCGTTTGGGTTCCTACAATGAGCAGTTCTTC. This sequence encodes CASSRLGSYNEQFF.

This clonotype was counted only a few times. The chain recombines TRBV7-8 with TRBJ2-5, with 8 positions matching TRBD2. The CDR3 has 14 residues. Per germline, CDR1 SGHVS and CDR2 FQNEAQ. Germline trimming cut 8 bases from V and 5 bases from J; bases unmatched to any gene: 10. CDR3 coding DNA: TGTGCCAGCTCCCGAAGCGGGAGAGGGGAGACCCAGTACTTC. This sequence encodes CASSRSGRGETQYF.

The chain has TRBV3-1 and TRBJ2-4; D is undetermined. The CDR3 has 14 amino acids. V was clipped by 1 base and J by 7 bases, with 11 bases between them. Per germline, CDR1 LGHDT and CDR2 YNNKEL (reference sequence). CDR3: CASSQGLYGNIQYF. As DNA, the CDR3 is TGTGCCAGCAGCCAAGGTCTATATGGGAACATTCAGTACTTC.

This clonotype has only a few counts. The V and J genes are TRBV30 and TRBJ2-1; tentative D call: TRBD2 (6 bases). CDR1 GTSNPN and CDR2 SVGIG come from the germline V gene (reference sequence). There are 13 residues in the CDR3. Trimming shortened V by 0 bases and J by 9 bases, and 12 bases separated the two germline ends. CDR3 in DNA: TGTGCCTGGAGTGTTGGATCCGGGGGTGAGCAGTTCTTC. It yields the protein CAWSVGSGGEQFF.

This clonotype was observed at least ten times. CDR3 bases: TGTGCCAGCAGCACCGATAGCGGGAGGGCCATCTACGAGCAGTACTTC. The encoded protein is CASSTDSGRAIYEQYF. The chain joins TRBV7-9 to TRBJ2-7, with 11 bases matching TRBD2. The CDR3 totals 16 residues. Germline V gene lookup returns CDR1 SEHNR and CDR2 FQNEAQ (reference sequence). The trim removed 5 bases at V and 3 bases at J, leaving 9 bases unmatched. The variable domain in full, completed from reference TRBV7-9 and TRBJ2-7, reads DTGVSQNPRHKITKRGQNVTFRCDPISEHNRLYWYRQTLGQGPEFLTYFQNEAQLEKSRLLSDRFSAERPKGSFSTLEIQRTEQGDSAMYLCASSTDSGRAIYEQYFGPGTRLTVT.

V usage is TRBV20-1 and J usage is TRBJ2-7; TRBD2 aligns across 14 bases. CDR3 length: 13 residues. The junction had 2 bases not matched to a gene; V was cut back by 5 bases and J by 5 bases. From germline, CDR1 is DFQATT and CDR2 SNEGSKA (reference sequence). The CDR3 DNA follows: TGCAGTGCTGCGGGACTAGCGGGGGACGAGCAGTACTTC. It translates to CSAAGLAGDEQYF.

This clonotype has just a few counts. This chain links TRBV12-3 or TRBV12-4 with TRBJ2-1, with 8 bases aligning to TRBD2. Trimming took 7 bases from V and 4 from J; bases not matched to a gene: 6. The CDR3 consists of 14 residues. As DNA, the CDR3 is TGTGCCAGCAAGCGGGAGAGACGATACAATGAGCAGTTCTTC. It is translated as CASKRERRYNEQFF.

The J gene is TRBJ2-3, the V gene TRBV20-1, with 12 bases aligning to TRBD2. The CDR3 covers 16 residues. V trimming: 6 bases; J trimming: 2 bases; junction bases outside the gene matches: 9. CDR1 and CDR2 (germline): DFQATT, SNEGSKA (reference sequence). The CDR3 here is CSAHDRTSGNTDTQYF. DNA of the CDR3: TGCAGTGCCCACGACAGGACTAGCGGGAACACAGATACGCAGTATTTT.

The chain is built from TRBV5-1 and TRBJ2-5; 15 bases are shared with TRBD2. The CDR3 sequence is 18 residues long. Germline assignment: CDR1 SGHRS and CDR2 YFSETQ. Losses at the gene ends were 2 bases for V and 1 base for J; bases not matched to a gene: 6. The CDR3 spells CASSLSGLAGGGQETQYF. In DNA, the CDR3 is TGCGCCAGCAGCTTATCGGGACTAGCGGGAGGAGGCCAAGAGACCCAGTACTTC.

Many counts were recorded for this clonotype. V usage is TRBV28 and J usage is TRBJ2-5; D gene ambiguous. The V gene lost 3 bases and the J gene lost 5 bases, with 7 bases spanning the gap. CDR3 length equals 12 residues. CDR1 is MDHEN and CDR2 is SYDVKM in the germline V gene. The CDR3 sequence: CASSFADETQYF. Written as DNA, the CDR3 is TGTGCCAGCAGTTTCGCAGATGAGACCCAGTACTTC.

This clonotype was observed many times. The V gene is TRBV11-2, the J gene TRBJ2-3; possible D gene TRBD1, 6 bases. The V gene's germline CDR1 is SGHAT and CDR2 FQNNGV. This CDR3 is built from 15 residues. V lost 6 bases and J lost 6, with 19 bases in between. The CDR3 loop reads CASSRDARGGDTQYF. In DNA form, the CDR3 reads TGTGCCAGCAGTCGCGACGCCAGGGGTGGTGATACGCAGTATTTT.

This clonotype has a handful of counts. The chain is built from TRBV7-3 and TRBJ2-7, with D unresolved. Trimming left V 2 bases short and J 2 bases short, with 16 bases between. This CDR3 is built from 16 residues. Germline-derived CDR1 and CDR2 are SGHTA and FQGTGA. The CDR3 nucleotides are TGTGCCAGCAGCTTATCGTCGGTTGGAAGCACCTACGAGCAGTACTTC. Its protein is CASSLSSVGSTYEQYF.

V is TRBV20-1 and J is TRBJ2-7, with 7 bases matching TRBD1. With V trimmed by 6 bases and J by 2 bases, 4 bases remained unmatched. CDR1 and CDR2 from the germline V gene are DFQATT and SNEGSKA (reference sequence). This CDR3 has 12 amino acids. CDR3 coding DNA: TGCAGTGCGGAACAGGGGACCTACGAGCAGTACTTC. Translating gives CSAEQGTYEQYF.

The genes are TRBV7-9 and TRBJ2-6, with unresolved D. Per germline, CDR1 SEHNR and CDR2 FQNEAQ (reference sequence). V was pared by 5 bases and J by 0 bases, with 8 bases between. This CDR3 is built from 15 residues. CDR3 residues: CASSRVDSGANVLTF. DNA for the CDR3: TGTGCCAGCAGCCGTGTGGACTCTGGGGCCAACGTCCTGACTTTC.

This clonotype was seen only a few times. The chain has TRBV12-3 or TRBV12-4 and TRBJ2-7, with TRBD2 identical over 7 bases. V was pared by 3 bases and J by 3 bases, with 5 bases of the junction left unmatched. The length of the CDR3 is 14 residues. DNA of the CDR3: TGTGCCAGCAGTTTCGGCAGGGAGGGCTACGAGCAGTACTTC. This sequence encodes CASSFGREGYEQYF.

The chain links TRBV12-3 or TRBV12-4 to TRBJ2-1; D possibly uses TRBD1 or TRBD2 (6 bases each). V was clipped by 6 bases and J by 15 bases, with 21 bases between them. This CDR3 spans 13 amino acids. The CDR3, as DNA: TGTGCCAGCAGCCATGGGGGCGGGATCCATACGTTCTTC. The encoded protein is CASSHGGGIHTFF.

The CDR3 reads CASRTEWNSPLHF. DNA of the CDR3: TGTGCCAGCAGGACAGAATGGAATTCACCCCTCCACTTT. The chain links TRBV6-1 to TRBJ1-6; maybe TRBD1 (5 bases). Germline CDR1 is MNHNS and CDR2 is SASEGT. The CDR3 loop spans 13 amino acids. V was trimmed by 6 bases and J by 7 bases, leaving 10 bases between them.

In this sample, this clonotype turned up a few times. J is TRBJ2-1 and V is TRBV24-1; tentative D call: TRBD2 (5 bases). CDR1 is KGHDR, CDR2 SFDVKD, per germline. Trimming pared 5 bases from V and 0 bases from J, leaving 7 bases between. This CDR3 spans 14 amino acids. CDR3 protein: CATSGEISYNEQFF. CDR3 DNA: TGTGCCACCAGTGGGGAGATCTCCTACAATGAGCAGTTCTTC.

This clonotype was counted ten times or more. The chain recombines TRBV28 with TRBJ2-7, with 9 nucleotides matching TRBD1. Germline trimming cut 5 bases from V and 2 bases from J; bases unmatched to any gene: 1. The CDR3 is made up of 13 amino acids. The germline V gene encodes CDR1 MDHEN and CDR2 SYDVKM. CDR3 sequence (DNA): TGTGCCAGCAGTCGGACAGGGGCCTACGAGCAGTACTTC. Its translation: CASSRTGAYEQYF.

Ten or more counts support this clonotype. CDR3 in DNA: TGTGCCAGCAGCGGGTCGGGGAGAGGGTACAATGAGCAGTTCTTC. Protein product: CASSGSGRGYNEQFF. This chain joins TRBV28 and TRBJ2-1; D is perhaps TRBD2 (5 bases). This CDR3 spans 15 amino acids. Germline CDR1 MDHEN, CDR2 SYDVKM. V was shortened by 6 bases and J by 4 bases, with 16 bases between the two germline ends. Together with reference TRBV28 and TRBJ2-1, the CDR3 gives the full variable domain: DVKVTQSSRYLVKRTGEKVFLECVQDMDHENMFWYRQDPGLGLRLIYFSYDVKMKEKGDIPEGYSVSREKKERFSLILESASTNQTSMYLCASSGSGRGYNEQFFGPGTRLTVL.

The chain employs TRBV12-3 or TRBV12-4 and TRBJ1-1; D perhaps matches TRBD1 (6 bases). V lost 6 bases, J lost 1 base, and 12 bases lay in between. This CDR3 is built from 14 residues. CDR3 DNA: TGTGCCAGCAGAAACAGGGTAGGGAACACTGAAGCTTTCTTT. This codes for CASRNRVGNTEAFF.

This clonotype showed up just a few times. CDR3 sequence reads: CASTSGLAGRRTGELFF. CDR3 nucleotide sequence: TGTGCCAGCACCTCGGGACTAGCGGGGCGGAGAACCGGGGAGCTGTTTTTT. The chain carries TRBV12-3 or TRBV12-4 and TRBJ2-2; 13 bases agree with TRBD2. There are 17 residues in the CDR3. The V gene end was trimmed by 7 bases and the J gene end by 5 bases; junction bases not matched to a gene: 10.

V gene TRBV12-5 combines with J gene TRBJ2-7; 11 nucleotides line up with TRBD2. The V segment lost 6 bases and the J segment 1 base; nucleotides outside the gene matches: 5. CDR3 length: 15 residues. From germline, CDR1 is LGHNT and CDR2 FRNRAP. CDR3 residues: CASGRGTSGSYEQYF. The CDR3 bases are TGTGCTAGTGGCCGGGGGACTAGCGGTTCCTACGAGCAGTACTTC. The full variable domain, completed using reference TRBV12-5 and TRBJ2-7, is DARVTQTPRHKVTEMGQEVTMRCQPILGHNTVFWYRQTMMQGLELLAYFRNRAPLDDSGMPKDRFSAEMPDATLATLKIQPSEPRDSAVYFCASGRGTSGSYEQYFGPGTRLTVT.

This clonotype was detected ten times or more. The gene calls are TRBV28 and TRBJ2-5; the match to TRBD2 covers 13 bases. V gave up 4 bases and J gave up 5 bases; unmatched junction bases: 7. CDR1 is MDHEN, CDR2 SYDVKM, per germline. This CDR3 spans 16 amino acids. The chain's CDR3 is CASSSGLAGVVETQYF. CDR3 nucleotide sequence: TGTGCCAGCAGTTCCGGACTAGCGGGAGTGGTTGAGACCCAGTACTTC.

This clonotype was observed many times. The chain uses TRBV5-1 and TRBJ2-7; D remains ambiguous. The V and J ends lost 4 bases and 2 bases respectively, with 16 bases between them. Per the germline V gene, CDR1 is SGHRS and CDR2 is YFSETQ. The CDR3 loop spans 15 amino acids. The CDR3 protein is CASSLEQQTAYEQYF. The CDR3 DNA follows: TGCGCCAGCAGCCTAGAACAGCAAACAGCCTACGAGCAGTACTTC.

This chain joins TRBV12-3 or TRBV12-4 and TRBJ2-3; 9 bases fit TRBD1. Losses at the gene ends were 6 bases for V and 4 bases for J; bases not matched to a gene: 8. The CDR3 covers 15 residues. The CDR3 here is CASRVDRGSPDTQYF. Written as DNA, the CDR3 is TGTGCCAGCAGAGTAGACAGGGGGTCCCCAGATACGCAGTATTTT.

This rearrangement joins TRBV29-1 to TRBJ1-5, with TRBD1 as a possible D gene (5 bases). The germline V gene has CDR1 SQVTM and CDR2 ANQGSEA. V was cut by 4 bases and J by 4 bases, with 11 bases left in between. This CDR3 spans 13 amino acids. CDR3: CSVGAGPNQPQHF. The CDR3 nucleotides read TGCAGCGTTGGTGCGGGACCTAATCAGCCCCAGCATTTT.

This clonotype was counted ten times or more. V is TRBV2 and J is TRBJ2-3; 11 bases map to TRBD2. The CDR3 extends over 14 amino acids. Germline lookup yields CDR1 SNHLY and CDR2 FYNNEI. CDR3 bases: TGTGTCCACAGGCTAGCGGGAGGAGCCGATACGCAGTATTTT. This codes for CVHRLAGGADTQYF.

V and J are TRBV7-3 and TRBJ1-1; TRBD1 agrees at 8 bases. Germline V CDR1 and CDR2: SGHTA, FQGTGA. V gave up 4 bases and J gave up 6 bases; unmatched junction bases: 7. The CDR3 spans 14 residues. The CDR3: CASSSQDRDAEAFF. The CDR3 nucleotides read TGTGCCAGCAGCTCCCAGGACAGGGACGCTGAAGCTTTCTTT.

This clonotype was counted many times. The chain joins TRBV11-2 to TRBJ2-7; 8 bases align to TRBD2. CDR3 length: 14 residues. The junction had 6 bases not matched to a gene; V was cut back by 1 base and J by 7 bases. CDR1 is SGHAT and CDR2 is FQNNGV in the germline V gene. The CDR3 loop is CASSLGAGAREQYF. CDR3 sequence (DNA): TGTGCCAGCAGCTTAGGAGCGGGAGCGCGAGAGCAGTACTTC.